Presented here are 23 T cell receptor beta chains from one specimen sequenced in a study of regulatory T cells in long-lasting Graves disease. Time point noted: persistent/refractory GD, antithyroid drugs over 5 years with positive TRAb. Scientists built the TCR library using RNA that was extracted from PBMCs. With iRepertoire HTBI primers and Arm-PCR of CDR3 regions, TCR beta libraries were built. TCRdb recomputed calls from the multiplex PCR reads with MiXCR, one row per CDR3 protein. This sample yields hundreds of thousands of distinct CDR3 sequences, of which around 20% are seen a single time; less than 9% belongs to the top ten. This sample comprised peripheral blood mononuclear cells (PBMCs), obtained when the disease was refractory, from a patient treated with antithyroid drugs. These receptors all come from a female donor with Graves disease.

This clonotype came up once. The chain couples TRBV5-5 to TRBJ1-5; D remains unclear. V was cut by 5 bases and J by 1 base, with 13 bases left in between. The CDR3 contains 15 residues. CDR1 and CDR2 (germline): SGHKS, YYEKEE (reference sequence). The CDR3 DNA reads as TGTGCCAGCAGGTCCGGGCCCGTGAGCAATCAGCCCCAGCATTTT. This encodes CASRSGPVSNQPQHF.

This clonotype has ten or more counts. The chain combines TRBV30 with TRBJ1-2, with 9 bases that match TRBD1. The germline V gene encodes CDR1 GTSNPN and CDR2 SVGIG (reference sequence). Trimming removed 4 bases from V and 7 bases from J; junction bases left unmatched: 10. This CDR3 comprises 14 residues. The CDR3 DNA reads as TGTGCCTGGACCATTGGGACAGGGTTCGGTGGCTACACCTTC. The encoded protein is CAWTIGTGFGGYTF.

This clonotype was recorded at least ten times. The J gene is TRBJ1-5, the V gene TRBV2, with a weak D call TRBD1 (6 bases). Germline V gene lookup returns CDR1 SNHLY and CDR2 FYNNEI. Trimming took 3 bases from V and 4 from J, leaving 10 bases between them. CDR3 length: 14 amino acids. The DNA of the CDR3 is TGTGCCAGCAGTGATACAGGGACAAATCAGCCCCAGCATTTT. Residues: CASSDTGTNQPQHF.

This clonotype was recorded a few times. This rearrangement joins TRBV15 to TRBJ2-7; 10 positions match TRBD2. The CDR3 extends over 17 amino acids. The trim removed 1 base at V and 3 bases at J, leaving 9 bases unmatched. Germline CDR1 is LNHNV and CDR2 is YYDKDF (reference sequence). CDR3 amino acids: CATSRASGSSWNYEQYF. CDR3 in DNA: TGTGCCACCAGCAGAGCTAGCGGGAGTTCGTGGAACTACGAGCAGTACTTC.

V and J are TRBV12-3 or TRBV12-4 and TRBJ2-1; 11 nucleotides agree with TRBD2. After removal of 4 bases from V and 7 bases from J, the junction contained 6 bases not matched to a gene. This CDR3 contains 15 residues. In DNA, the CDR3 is TGTGCCAGCAGTTCGACTAGCGGGATGGGTAATGAGCAGTTCTTC. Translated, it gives CASSSTSGMGNEQFF.

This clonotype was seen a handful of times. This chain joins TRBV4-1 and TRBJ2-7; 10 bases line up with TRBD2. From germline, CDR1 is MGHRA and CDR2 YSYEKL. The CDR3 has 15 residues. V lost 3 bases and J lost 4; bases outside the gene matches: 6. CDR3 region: CASSQSAGGVYEQYF. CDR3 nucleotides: TGCGCCAGCAGCCAGTCAGCGGGAGGGGTATACGAGCAGTACTTC.

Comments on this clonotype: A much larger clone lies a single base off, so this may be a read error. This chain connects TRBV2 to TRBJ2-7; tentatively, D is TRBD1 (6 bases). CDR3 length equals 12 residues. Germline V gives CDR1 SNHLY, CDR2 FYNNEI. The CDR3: CASSETPAQGCF. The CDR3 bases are TGTGCCAGCAGTGAAACTCCAGCACAGGGCTGCTTC.

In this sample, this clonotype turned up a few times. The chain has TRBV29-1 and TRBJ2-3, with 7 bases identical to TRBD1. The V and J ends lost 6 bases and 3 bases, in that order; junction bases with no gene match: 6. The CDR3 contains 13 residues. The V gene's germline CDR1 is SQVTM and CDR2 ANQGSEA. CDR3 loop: CSVTGLWTDTQYF. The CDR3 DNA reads TGCAGCGTGACAGGGTTGTGGACAGATACGCAGTATTTT.

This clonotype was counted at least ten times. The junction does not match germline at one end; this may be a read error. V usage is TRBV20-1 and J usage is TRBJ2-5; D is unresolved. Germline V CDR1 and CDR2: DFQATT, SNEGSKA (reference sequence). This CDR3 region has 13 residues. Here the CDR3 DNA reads TGCAGTGCTGGAGAGGTACCCCAAGAGACCCAGTACTTC. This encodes CSAGEVPQETQYF.

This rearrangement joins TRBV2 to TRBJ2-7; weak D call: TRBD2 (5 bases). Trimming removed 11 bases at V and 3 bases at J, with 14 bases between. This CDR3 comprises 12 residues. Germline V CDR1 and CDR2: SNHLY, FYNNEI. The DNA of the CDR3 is TGTGCCGGCGGTGACTACGGCTACGAGCAGTACTTC. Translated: CAGGDYGYEQYF.

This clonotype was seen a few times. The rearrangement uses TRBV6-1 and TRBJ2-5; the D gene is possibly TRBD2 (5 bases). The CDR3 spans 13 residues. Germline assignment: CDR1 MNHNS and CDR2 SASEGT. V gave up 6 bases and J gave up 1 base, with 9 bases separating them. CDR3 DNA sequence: TGTGCCAGCAGGGGTAGCGTCCAAGAGACCCAGTACTTC. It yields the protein CASRGSVQETQYF.

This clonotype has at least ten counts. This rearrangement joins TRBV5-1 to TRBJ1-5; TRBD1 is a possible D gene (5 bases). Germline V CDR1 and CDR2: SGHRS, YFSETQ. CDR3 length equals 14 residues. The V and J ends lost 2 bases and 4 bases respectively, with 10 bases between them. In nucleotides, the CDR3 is TGCGCCAGCAGCTTCGGGGGGTTTAATCAGCCCCAGCATTTT. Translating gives CASSFGGFNQPQHF.

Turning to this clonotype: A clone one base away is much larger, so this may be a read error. CDR3 coding DNA: TGTGCCAGCAGCTTACCCAAGGGGAACACTGAAACTTTCTTT. Protein product: CASSLPKGNTETFF. The V gene is TRBV11-2, the J gene TRBJ1-1; perhaps TRBD1 as D (5 bases). Germline V lookup: CDR1 SGHAT, CDR2 FQNNGV. This CDR3 has 14 residues.

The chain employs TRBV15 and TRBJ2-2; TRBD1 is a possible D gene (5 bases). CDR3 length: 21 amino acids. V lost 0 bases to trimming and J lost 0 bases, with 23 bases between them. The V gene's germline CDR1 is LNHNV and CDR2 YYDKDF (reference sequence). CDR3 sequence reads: CATSRDWGQGSPGANTGELFF. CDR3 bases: TGTGCCACCAGCAGAGATTGGGGCCAGGGCTCCCCTGGTGCGAACACCGGGGAGCTGTTTTTT.

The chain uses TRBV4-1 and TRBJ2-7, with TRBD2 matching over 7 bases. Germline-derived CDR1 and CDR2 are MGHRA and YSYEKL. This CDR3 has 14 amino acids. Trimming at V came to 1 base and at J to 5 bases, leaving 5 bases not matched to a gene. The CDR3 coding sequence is TGCGCCAGCAGCCAAGTGCGGGGGAGCCACGAGCAGTACTTC. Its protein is CASSQVRGSHEQYF.

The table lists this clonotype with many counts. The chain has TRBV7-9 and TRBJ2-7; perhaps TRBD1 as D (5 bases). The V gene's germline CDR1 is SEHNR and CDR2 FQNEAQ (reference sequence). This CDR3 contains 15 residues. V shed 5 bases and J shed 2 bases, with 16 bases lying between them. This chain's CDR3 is CASSPQGKGTYEQYF. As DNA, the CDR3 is TGTGCCAGCAGCCCCCAGGGCAAGGGAACCTACGAGCAGTACTTC.

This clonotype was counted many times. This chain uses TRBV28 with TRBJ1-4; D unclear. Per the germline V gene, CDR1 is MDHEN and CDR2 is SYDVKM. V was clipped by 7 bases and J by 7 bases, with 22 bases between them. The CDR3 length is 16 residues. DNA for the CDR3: TGTGCCAGCAACCCTAGACCCGGGCAGCAAAGTGAAAAACTGTTTTTT. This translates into CASNPRPGQQSEKLFF. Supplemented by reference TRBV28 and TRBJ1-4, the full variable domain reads DVKVTQSSRYLVKRTGEKVFLECVQDMDHENMFWYRQDPGLGLRLIYFSYDVKMKEKGDIPEGYSVSREKKERFSLILESASTNQTSMYLCASNPRPGQQSEKLFFGSGTQLSVL.

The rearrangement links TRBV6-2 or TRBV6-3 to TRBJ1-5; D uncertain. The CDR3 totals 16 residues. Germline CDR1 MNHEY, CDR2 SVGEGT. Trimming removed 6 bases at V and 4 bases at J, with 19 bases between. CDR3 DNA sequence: TGTGCCAGCAGCCTCATGGGTCAACCGTCAAATCAGCCCCAGCATTTT. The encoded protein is CASSLMGQPSNQPQHF.

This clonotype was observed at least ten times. The CDR3 coding sequence is TGTGCCAGCAGTCTACAAAGCAATCAGCCCCAGCATTTT. The encoded protein is CASSLQSNQPQHF. This sequence joins TRBV12-3 or TRBV12-4 and TRBJ1-5; D is unclear. Trimming stripped 5 bases from V and 1 base from J, with 6 bases between. CDR3 length: 13 amino acids.

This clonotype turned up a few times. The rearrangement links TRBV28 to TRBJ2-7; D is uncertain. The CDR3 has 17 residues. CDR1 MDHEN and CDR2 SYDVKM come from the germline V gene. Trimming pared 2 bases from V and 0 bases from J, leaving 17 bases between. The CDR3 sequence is CASSLNRNDQSSYEQYF. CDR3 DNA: TGTGCCAGCAGTTTAAACAGAAACGACCAGAGCTCCTACGAGCAGTACTTC.

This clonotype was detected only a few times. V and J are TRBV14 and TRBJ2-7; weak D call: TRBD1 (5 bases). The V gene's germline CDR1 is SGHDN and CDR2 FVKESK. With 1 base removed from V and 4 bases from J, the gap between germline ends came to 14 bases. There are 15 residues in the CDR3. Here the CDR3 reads CASSQGPGKGYEQYF. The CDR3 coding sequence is TGTGCCAGCAGCCAAGGACCAGGGAAAGGGTACGAGCAGTACTTC.

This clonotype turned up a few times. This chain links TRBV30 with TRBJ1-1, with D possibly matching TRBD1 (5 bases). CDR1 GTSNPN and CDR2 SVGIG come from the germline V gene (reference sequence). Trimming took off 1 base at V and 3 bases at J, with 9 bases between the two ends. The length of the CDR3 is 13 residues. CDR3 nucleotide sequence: TGTGCCTGGAGTGAAGACAGCCACACTGAAGCTTTCTTT. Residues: CAWSEDSHTEAFF.

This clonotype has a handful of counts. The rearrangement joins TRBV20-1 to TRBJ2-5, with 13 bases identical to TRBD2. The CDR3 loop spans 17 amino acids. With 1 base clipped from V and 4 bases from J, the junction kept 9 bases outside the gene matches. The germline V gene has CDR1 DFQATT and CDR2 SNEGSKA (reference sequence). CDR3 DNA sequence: TGCAGTGCTAGAGCCTCCGGGACTAGCGGGATTGGAGAGACCCAGTACTTC. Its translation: CSARASGTSGIGETQYF.